The next 28 T cell receptor beta chains were all read from a single sample in a study of cytomegalovirus exposure and HLA in healthy donors. The PCR ran on 60 Vbeta and 13 Jbeta primers. The protocol was immunoSEQ multiplex PCR, while the TCRdb copy is restricted to in-frame clones and leaves out a portion. The sample holds 190,000 or so clones; roughly 80% are singletons and the top ten take about 1.6%. Sequences were obtained from PBMCs. The source of these receptors is a man aged 45 to 65 in good health and CMV-seronegative.

The chain has TRBV4-3 and TRBJ1-2; TRBD1 matches 10 bases. V was pared by 1 base and J by 4 bases, with 6 bases of the junction left unmatched. Germline CDR1 and CDR2: LGHNA and YSLEER. The CDR3 length is 16 residues. CDR3 residues: CASSQVPGQGIYGYTF. The CDR3 nucleotides read TGCGCCAGCAGCCAAGTACCGGGACAGGGGATCTATGGCTACACCTTC.

The count of this clone is one. CDR3 sequence: CASRSGGNGYTF. DNA for the CDR3: TGTGCCAGCAGATCAGGGGGCAATGGCTACACCTTC. The chain joins TRBV28 to TRBJ1-2; 8 bases align to TRBD1. V shed 6 bases and J 6 bases; nucleotides not matched to a gene: 3. CDR1 and CDR2 (germline): MDHEN, SYDVKM. The CDR3 runs to 12 residues.

V gene TRBV6-1 combines with J gene TRBJ1-1; the D gene is possibly TRBD1 (5 bases). Germline V gene data show CDR1 as MNHNS and CDR2 as SASEGT. Trimming took off 5 bases at V and 10 bases at J, with 14 bases between the two ends. The CDR3 totals 12 residues. CDR3 sequence reads: CASSNRPERAFF. CDR3 nucleotides: TGTGCCAGCAGTAACAGGCCTGAAAGAGCTTTCTTT.

The rearrangement links TRBV7-2 to TRBJ2-7, with D possibly matching TRBD1 (6 bases). This CDR3 contains 13 residues. Germline CDR1 SGHTA, CDR2 FQGNSA. V was trimmed by 1 base and J by 2 bases, leaving 6 bases between them. In nucleotides, the CDR3 is TGTGCCAGCAGCTTAGGGGGGCCCTACGAGCAGTACTTC. Translation gives CASSLGGPYEQYF. Full variable domain (outside the CDR3, taken from reference TRBV7-2 and TRBJ2-7): GAGVSQSPSNKVTEKGKDVELRCDPISGHTALYWYRQSLGQGLEFLIYFQGNSAPDKSGLPSDRFSAERTGGSVSTLTIQRTQQEDSAVYLCASSLGGPYEQYFGPGTRLTVT.

The gene calls are TRBV5-5 and TRBJ2-5; 14 bases are a match to TRBD2. After removal of 0 bases from V and 4 bases from J, the junction contained 2 bases not matched to a gene. This CDR3 spans 16 amino acids. CDR1 is SGHKS and CDR2 is YYEKEE in the germline V gene (reference sequence). This CDR3 is CASSLGLAGGLETQYF. DNA of the CDR3: TGTGCCAGCAGCTTGGGACTAGCGGGGGGGCTAGAGACCCAGTACTTC.

This clone was detected a few times. The chain has TRBV7-6 and TRBJ1-6; tentative D call: TRBD1 (5 bases). Germline loops: CDR1 SGHVS, CDR2 FNYEAQ. CDR3 length equals 16 residues. V lost 1 base to trimming and J lost 7 bases, with 14 bases between them. As DNA, the CDR3 is TGTGCCAGCAGCTTAGTTTCACGGGGGGAGAATTCACCCCTCCACTTT. This encodes CASSLVSRGENSPLHF.

This clone has more than one count but fewer than ten. The genes are TRBV5-6 and TRBJ2-7, with 16 bases matching TRBD2. CDR1 is SGHDT and CDR2 is YYEEEE in the germline V gene. The CDR3 length is 17 residues. The V and J ends lost 0 bases and 5 bases, in that order; junction bases with no gene match: 5. CDR3 amino acids: CASSLEGLAGGTNEQYF. The CDR3 region has the DNA TGTGCCAGCAGCTTGGAGGGACTAGCGGGAGGGACGAACGAGCAGTACTTC.

The chain employs TRBV18 and TRBJ1-5, with D possibly TRBD1 on 5 matching bases. CDR3 length: 15 residues. Germline V CDR1 and CDR2: KGHSH, LQKENI. V lost 4 bases, J lost 6 bases, and 16 bases lay in between. In DNA form, the CDR3 reads TGTGCCAGCTCACAGGGACTGGACCGGGGTCAGCCCCAGCATTTT. This encodes CASSQGLDRGQPQHF.

The rearrangement joins TRBV18 to TRBJ1-3; 7 positions match TRBD1. Germline values: CDR1 KGHSH, CDR2 LQKENI. The V gene end was trimmed by 8 bases and the J gene end by 1 base; junction bases not matched to a gene: 2. There are 13 residues in the CDR3. The DNA for the CDR3 is TGTGCCAGCACGGACAGGTCTGGAAACACCATATATTTT. This gives the protein CASTDRSGNTIYF.

V is TRBV2 and J is TRBJ2-2; 8 bases map to TRBD1. V lost 4 bases, J lost 5 bases, and 6 bases stayed unmatched. This CDR3 is built from 15 residues. The germline V gene has CDR1 SNHLY and CDR2 FYNNEI. The CDR3 nucleotides are TGTGCCAGCAGTGGGACAGGGTCTACGACCGGGGAGCTGTTTTTT. Translation gives CASSGTGSTTGELFF. Using reference TRBV2 and TRBJ2-2 for the parts outside the CDR3, the full variable domain is EPEVTQTPSHQVTQMGQEVILRCVPISNHLYFYWYRQILGQKVEFLVSFYNNEISEKSEIFDDQFSVERPDGSNFTLKIRSTKLEDSAMYFCASSGTGSTTGELFFGEGSRLTVL.

This rearrangement joins TRBV5-4 to TRBJ2-1; TRBD2 agrees at 13 bases. Germline V gene sequence: CDR1 SGHNT, CDR2 YYREEE (reference sequence). With 5 bases clipped from V and 0 bases from J, the junction kept 11 bases outside the gene matches. The CDR3 spans 19 residues. The CDR3 nucleotides are TGTGCCAGCAGGGGACCGGGACTAGCGGGGATTAGCTCCTACAATGAGCAGTTCTTC. Its translation is CASRGPGLAGISSYNEQFF.

This chain uses TRBV6-5 with TRBJ2-3; 7 bases are shared with TRBD2. With V trimmed by 10 bases and J by 2 bases, 12 bases remained unmatched. The CDR3 runs to 15 residues. Germline V lookup: CDR1 MNHEY, CDR2 SVGAGI. CDR3 in amino acids: CATALTSIYTDTQYF. CDR3 sequence (DNA): TGTGCCACCGCCTTGACTAGCATCTACACAGATACGCAGTATTTT.

The chain joins TRBV30 to TRBJ2-3, with D perhaps matching TRBD1 (6 bases). Germline CDR1 GTSNPN, CDR2 SVGIG (reference sequence). Trimming stripped 4 bases from V and 5 bases from J, with 10 bases between. The CDR3 has 12 amino acids. The CDR3 coding sequence is TGTGCCTGGACACAGGGTCTAGATACGCAGTATTTT. Encoded protein: CAWTQGLDTQYF.

The chain combines TRBV29-1 with TRBJ1-4; D might be TRBD1 (6 bases). The CDR3 has 13 residues. Germline loops: CDR1 SQVTM, CDR2 ANQGSEA. Trimming took off 4 bases at V and 10 bases at J, with 16 bases between the two ends. The CDR3 DNA reads as TGCAGCGTTGCCGAACAGGGCAGTGGAAAACTGTTTTTT. Residues: CSVAEQGSGKLFF. Looking up the rest from reference TRBV29-1 and TRBJ1-4 gives the full variable domain: SAVISQKPSRDICQRGTSLTIQCQVDSQVTMMFWYRQQPGQSLTLIATANQGSEATYESGFVIDKFPISRPNLTFSTLTVSNMSPEDSSIYLCSVAEQGSGKLFFGSGTQLSVL.

The rearrangement joins TRBV12-5 to TRBJ2-2; 7 positions agree with TRBD1. With 1 base clipped from V and 7 bases from J, the junction kept 6 bases outside the gene matches. Germline lookup yields CDR1 LGHNT and CDR2 FRNRAP. The CDR3 covers 15 residues. DNA for the CDR3: TGTGCTAGTGGTTTGGGACAGGGTTCGGGCGGGGAGCTGTTTTTT. Amino acids: CASGLGQGSGGELFF. Supplemented by reference TRBV12-5 and TRBJ2-2, the full variable domain reads DARVTQTPRHKVTEMGQEVTMRCQPILGHNTVFWYRQTMMQGLELLAYFRNRAPLDDSGMPKDRFSAEMPDATLATLKIQPSEPRDSAVYFCASGLGQGSGGELFFGEGSRLTVL.

The chain couples TRBV2 to TRBJ2-1; no definite D call. CDR3 length: 17 amino acids. V was clipped by 5 bases and J by 0 bases, with 17 bases between them. CDR1 and CDR2 (germline): SNHLY, FYNNEI. This chain's CDR3 is CASSKLRSSSSYNEQFF. The CDR3 bases are TGTGCCAGCAGTAAACTGAGGTCATCTAGCTCCTACAATGAGCAGTTCTTC.

The rearrangement joins TRBV7-3 to TRBJ2-2; 8 positions match TRBD1. This CDR3 comprises 16 residues. The germline V gene has CDR1 SGHTA and CDR2 FQGTGA. Losses at the gene ends were 2 bases for V and 1 base for J; bases not matched to a gene: 3. CDR3 DNA sequence: TGTGCCAGCAGCTTAGTTGGACAGGGGAACACCGGGGAGCTGTTTTTT. Translating it yields CASSLVGQGNTGELFF.

This chain uses TRBV7-9 with TRBJ1-2; possible D gene TRBD1, 5 bases. Trimming took 4 bases from V and 3 from J, leaving 21 bases between them. Per the germline V gene, CDR1 is SEHNR and CDR2 is FQNEAQ (reference sequence). The CDR3 contains 17 residues. CDR3 region: CASSYDNTGGGDYGYTF. CDR3 DNA: TGTGCCAGCAGCTATGACAATACAGGTGGTGGCGACTATGGCTACACCTTC. Using reference TRBV7-9 and TRBJ1-2 for the parts outside the CDR3, the full variable domain is DTGVSQNPRHKITKRGQNVTFRCDPISEHNRLYWYRQTLGQGPEFLTYFQNEAQLEKSRLLSDRFSAERPKGSFSTLEIQRTEQGDSAMYLCASSYDNTGGGDYGYTFGSGTRLTVV.

In DNA, the CDR3 is TGCGCCAGCAGACGGGACTATACAAACGGGGAGACCCAGTACTTC. Amino acids: CASRRDYTNGETQYF. This chain links TRBV4-1 with TRBJ2-5; 7 positions match TRBD2. Trimming cost V 6 bases and J 5 bases; bases outside gene matches: 12. The CDR3 sequence is 15 residues long. Germline V gene sequence: CDR1 MGHRA, CDR2 YSYEKL.

The chain employs TRBV27 and TRBJ2-6; D call uncertain. The CDR3 loop spans 14 amino acids. Germline lookup yields CDR1 MNHEY and CDR2 SMNVEV (reference sequence). The V end lost 6 bases, the J end lost 2 bases, and 8 bases lay between the germline ends. The CDR3 DNA is TGTGCCAGCAGCTATGACACTGGGGCCAACGTCCTGACTTTC. As protein: CASSYDTGANVLTF.

This clone was observed a few times. The chain uses TRBV4-1 and TRBJ1-6; D is uncertain. V lost 6 bases, J lost 9 bases, and 21 bases lay in between. Per germline, CDR1 MGHRA and CDR2 YSYEKL. The CDR3 loop spans 16 amino acids. Here the CDR3 reads CASSPPRGSVRSPLHF. In nucleotides, the CDR3 is TGCGCCAGCAGTCCTCCCAGAGGCTCCGTTCGTTCACCCCTCCACTTT.

The J gene is TRBJ1-2, the V gene TRBV15, with D hard to call. This CDR3 is built from 14 residues. V gave up 0 bases and J gave up 8 bases, with 13 bases separating them. CDR1 LNHNV and CDR2 YYDKDF come from the germline V gene (reference sequence). The CDR3 here is CATSRDRITVGYTF. The CDR3 region has the DNA TGTGCCACCAGCAGAGACAGGATAACTGTCGGCTACACCTTC.

The rearrangement uses TRBV7-6 and TRBJ2-5, with D possibly matching TRBD2 (6 bases). Between the trimmed V and J ends, which lost 0 bases and 2 bases, there was a span of 10 bases. The CDR3 covers 15 residues. Germline V CDR1 and CDR2: SGHVS, FNYEAQ. CDR3 in amino acids: CASSLASGRQETQYF. DNA of the CDR3: TGTGCCAGCAGCTTAGCATCAGGGAGGCAAGAGACCCAGTACTTC.

The V and J genes are TRBV7-2 and TRBJ2-1; 7 bases are a match to TRBD2. The CDR3 has 15 residues. V was clipped by 4 bases and J by 6 bases; unmatched bases: 9. Germline V lookup: CDR1 SGHTA, CDR2 FQGNSA. CDR3 region: CASSWAMGGGNEQFF. In DNA, the CDR3 is TGTGCCAGCAGCTGGGCTATGGGGGGGGGCAATGAGCAGTTCTTC.

The J gene is TRBJ1-1, the V gene TRBV9, with D possibly matching TRBD1 (6 bases). From germline, CDR1 is SGDLS and CDR2 YYNGEE. V was trimmed by 4 bases and J by 0 bases, leaving 25 bases between them. The CDR3 sequence is 19 residues long. The CDR3 here is CASSRGGGAGVRMNTEAFF. The CDR3 DNA reads as TGTGCCAGCAGCCGAGGCGGGGGGGCCGGGGTTAGGATGAACACTGAAGCTTTCTTT. Using reference TRBV9 and TRBJ1-1 for the parts outside the CDR3, the full variable domain is DSGVTQTPKHLITATGQRVTLRCSPRSGDLSVYWYQQSLDQGLQFLIQYYNGEERAKGNILERFSAQQFPDLHSELNLSSLELGDSALYFCASSRGGGAGVRMNTEAFFGQGTRLTVV.

The rearrangement uses TRBV9 and TRBJ2-1; 11 bases match TRBD1. From germline, CDR1 is SGDLS and CDR2 YYNGEE. Trimming at V came to 4 bases and at J to 4 bases, leaving 19 bases not matched to a gene. This CDR3 contains 20 residues. As DNA, the CDR3 is TGTGCCAGCAGCCCGCGATTCGGACAGGGGGCTAGGATGGGATACAATGAGCAGTTCTTC. It translates to CASSPRFGQGARMGYNEQFF.

The chain carries TRBV10-3 and TRBJ1-1; maybe TRBD1 (5 bases). V lost 7 bases and J 7 bases, leaving 10 bases between the germline ends. Germline CDR1 reads ENHRY; CDR2 reads SYGVKD. CDR3 size: 11 residues. CDR3 sequence: CAIKAGGEAFF. In DNA form, the CDR3 reads TGTGCCATCAAGGCGGGGGGTGAAGCTTTCTTT.

This chain joins TRBV25-1 and TRBJ1-4, with 8 positions matching TRBD1. Germline values: CDR1 MGHDK, CDR2 SYGVNS. This CDR3 contains 16 residues. J lost 5 bases, V lost 6 bases, and 11 bases had no gene match. Here the CDR3 reads CASSDSGTGPNEKLFF. The CDR3 nucleotides read TGTGCCAGCAGCGACTCCGGGACAGGCCCGAATGAAAAACTGTTTTTT. The variable domain in full, completed from reference TRBV25-1 and TRBJ1-4, reads EADIYQTPRYLVIGTGKKITLECSQTMGHDKMYWYQQDPGMELHLIHYSYGVNSTEKGDLSSESTVSRIRTEHFPLTLESARPSHTSQYLCASSDSGTGPNEKLFFGSGTQLSVL.